This TCR beta chain was retrieved from a study of T cells in women clearing cervical HPV infection. Findings and caveats of the study: TRBV6-7 relative abundance averaged approximately 0.1% in cases and approximately 0.15% in controls.

As for this clone: Antigen: not known. The observed sequence ends 3 residues before the CDR3 terminus, with the missing tail filled in from the germline J gene.

The V and J ends lost 5 bases and 5 bases, in that order; junction bases with no gene match: 6. This CDR3 has 15 amino acids. Looked up from germline, CDR1 is GTSNPN and CDR2 is SVGIG (reference sequence). Assay used: immunoSEQ multiplex PCR; TCRdb lists only in-frame clones, some missing. The clone table shows around 30,000 clones, with the ten largest holding 6.5% to 8%. Sequenced material: blood buffy coat. The TCR comes from a woman aged 18 to 69 with a cervical HPV16 infection that either progressed to CIN3+ or cleared (not recorded which). The genes are TRBV30 and TRBJ2-5; 15 bases map to TRBD2. CDR3 bases read: TGTGCCTGGCTCCCCGGGACTAGCGGGAGGGAGACC. Its protein is CAWLPGTSGRET. The complete CDR3 sequence is CAWLPGTSGRETQYF.